This note documents a single TCR beta chain sequence. The antigen is undetermined. These data come from a study of CD8 T cells in ankylosing spondylitis. It was by quantitative 5'-RACE with molecular barcodes that TCR beta libraries were made. Each CDR3 protein is one row after TCRdb ran MiXCR on the 5' RACE reads. The data show fewer than 750,000 distinct CDR3 sequences, around 20% seen once. Germline V lookup: CDR1 KGHSH, CDR2 LQKENI. V was shortened by 3 bases and J by 4 bases, with 15 bases between the two germline ends. This CDR3 is built from 15 residues. Overall study findings and caveats: Typical of ankylosing spondylitis blood, it appeared, was a TCR beta motif of roughly eight highly homologous variants. Clones linked with disease were CD8+ and fairly uncommon in the peripheral blood. Some of the motif variants had earlier been found in reactive arthritis patients' fluid and blood. Reports say disease-linked clones showed up significantly more in matched ankylosing spondylitis synovial fluid.

Sequenced sample: blood, either unsorted or a sorted T cell fraction (not recorded which). V is TRBV18 and J is TRBJ1-1; TRBD1 might be the D (5 bases). The TCR comes from a male donor with ankylosing spondylitis. The CDR3 region has the DNA TGTGCCAGCTCACCGGGGCTGTCTCAAAGCACTGAAGCTTTCTTT. Translation: CASSPGLSQSTEAFF.